A single sample is the source of the 26 T cell receptor beta chains below, sequenced in a study of cytomegalovirus exposure and HLA in healthy donors. 13 Jbeta primers and 60 Vbeta primers were used for the PCR. TCRdb's copy holds only in-frame clones and misses some; the assay was immunoSEQ multiplex PCR. The sample records 170,000 or so clones, 80% being singletons. The sequenced material came from PBMCs. These TCRs come from a boy under 18 in good health and CMV-seronegative.

The chain is built from TRBV11-2 and TRBJ2-5, with 7 bases lining up with TRBD1. The trim removed 8 bases at V and 3 bases at J, leaving 9 bases unmatched. Germline-derived CDR1 and CDR2 are SGHAT and FQNNGV. The CDR3 contains 14 residues. As DNA, the CDR3 is TGTGCCAGCTGGGACAGACGATTAGAAGAGACCCAGTACTTC. Translating gives CASWDRRLEETQYF.

The chain combines TRBV7-9 with TRBJ1-6; TRBD1 is a possible D gene (5 bases). The CDR3 spans 14 residues. Germline lookup yields CDR1 SEHNR and CDR2 FQNEAQ (reference sequence). With 6 bases removed from V and 7 bases from J, the gap between germline ends came to 13 bases. The CDR3, as DNA: TGTGCCAGCAGTCAAGAATACAGGAATTCACCCCTCCACTTT. It codes for CASSQEYRNSPLHF. Full variable domain (outside the CDR3, taken from reference TRBV7-9 and TRBJ1-6): DTGVSQNPRHKITKRGQNVTFRCDPISEHNRLYWYRQTLGQGPEFLTYFQNEAQLEKSRLLSDRFSAERPKGSFSTLEIQRTEQGDSAMYLCASSQEYRNSPLHFGNGTRLTVT.

This chain connects TRBV27 to TRBJ2-7; 7 bases fit TRBD1. Per the germline V gene, CDR1 is MNHEY and CDR2 is SMNVEV (reference sequence). J lost 0 bases, V lost 5 bases, and 7 bases had no gene match. CDR3 size: 15 residues. The CDR3 sequence: CASSLGTEVSYEQYF. CDR3 coding DNA: TGTGCCAGCAGTCTCGGGACAGAAGTCTCCTACGAGCAGTACTTC.

The DNA for the CDR3 is TGTGCCAGCAGCTTACAGGTTCGCTCCTACAATGAGCAGTTCTTC. Protein product: CASSLQVRSYNEQFF. This sequence joins TRBV13 and TRBJ2-1, with no clear D. The V end was cut by 2 bases, the J end by 0 bases, with 8 bases between. CDR3 length: 15 residues. Per the germline V gene, CDR1 is PRHDT and CDR2 is FYEKMQ (reference sequence).

The chain recombines TRBV4-3 with TRBJ2-7; D may be TRBD2 (7 bases). Trimming pared 4 bases from V and 0 bases from J, leaving 16 bases between. This CDR3 is 16 amino acids long. From germline, CDR1 is LGHNA and CDR2 YSLEER. The CDR3 here is CASSPRGGGSSYEQYF. As DNA, the CDR3 is TGCGCCAGCAGCCCGCGCGGGGGCGGGAGCTCCTACGAGCAGTACTTC.

CDR3 bases: TGTGCCAGCAGCTTGGTAGGTGGGCCTAACTATGGCTACACCTTC. This gives the protein CASSLVGGPNYGYTF. The J gene is TRBJ1-2, the V gene TRBV11-2; D gene unclear. The CDR3 sequence is 15 residues long. V was pared by 3 bases and J by 0 bases, with 11 bases between. Germline V gene sequence: CDR1 SGHAT, CDR2 FQNNGV.

The rearrangement uses TRBV9 and TRBJ1-6; D remains ambiguous. V was clipped by 1 base and J by 8 bases, with 10 bases between them. The germline gives CDR1 SGDLS, CDR2 YYNGEE. This CDR3 has 14 residues. CDR3 amino acids: CASSVTLGDSPLHF. CDR3 sequence (DNA): TGTGCCAGCAGCGTAACTCTGGGCGATTCACCCCTCCACTTT.

The rearrangement joins TRBV5-1 to TRBJ2-3; 10 bases are shared with TRBD1. The trim removed 4 bases at V and 4 bases at J, leaving 9 bases unmatched. Germline CDR1 is SGHRS and CDR2 is YFSETQ. The CDR3 runs to 16 residues. Here the CDR3 DNA reads TGCGCCAGCAGCCCGATTGGGACAGGGGATCCAGATACGCAGTATTTT. Encoded protein: CASSPIGTGDPDTQYF.

The V and J genes are TRBV19 and TRBJ1-1; TRBD1 agrees at 8 bases. CDR3 length: 15 amino acids. Germline CDR1 and CDR2: LNHDA and SQIVND (reference sequence). Trimming cost V 3 bases and J 10 bases; bases outside gene matches: 13. CDR3 bases: TGTGCCAGTAGTATTAGACAGGGGCCGGGCGCCAGAGCTTTCTTT. This sequence encodes CASSIRQGPGARAFF.

This clone was seen only once. This chain joins TRBV27 and TRBJ1-2, with TRBD1 as a possible D gene (6 bases). V lost 5 bases to trimming and J lost 0 bases, with 13 bases between them. The CDR3 loop spans 15 amino acids. The V gene's germline CDR1 is MNHEY and CDR2 SMNVEV (reference sequence). For the CDR3, the DNA is TGTGCCAGCAGTCCCGGGGGGGCGACTAACTATGGCTACACCTTC. Protein product: CASSPGGATNYGYTF.

This chain uses TRBV5-1 with TRBJ1-1; 7 positions match TRBD1. V lost 1 base to trimming and J lost 0 bases; unmatched junction nucleotides: 9. CDR1 and CDR2 (germline): SGHRS, YFSETQ. This CDR3 has 17 residues. As DNA, the CDR3 is TGCGCCAGCAGCTTGAGGACAGGAGCCAATCTGAACACTGAAGCTTTCTTT. This codes for CASSLRTGANLNTEAFF.

The J gene is TRBJ1-2, the V gene TRBV7-2; 7 nucleotides align to TRBD1. This CDR3 has 14 residues. Germline assignment: CDR1 SGHTA and CDR2 FQGNSA. J lost 5 bases, V lost 4 bases, and 7 bases had no gene match. The CDR3 here is CASSSSGQQYGYTF. Written as DNA, the CDR3 is TGTGCCAGCAGCTCGTCGGGACAGCAGTATGGCTACACCTTC.

This clone was counted once. The rearrangement links TRBV4-1 to TRBJ2-6, with TRBD1 matching 8 bases. The length of the CDR3 is 17 residues. Germline V gene data show CDR1 as MGHRA and CDR2 as YSYEKL. V lost 3 bases and J lost 4; bases outside the gene matches: 8. CDR3 protein: CASSHEEQGGGANVLTF. CDR3 DNA: TGCGCCAGCAGCCACGAAGAACAGGGGGGAGGGGCCAACGTCCTGACTTTC.

A word on this clone: At one end, the junction sequence differs from germline, possibly due to a read error. The genes are TRBV5-1 and TRBJ1-2; 7 bases are shared with TRBD1. This CDR3 is built from 12 residues. Germline lookup yields CDR1 SGHRS and CDR2 YFSETQ. As DNA, the CDR3 is TGCACCAGCAGCCATGACAGGGTTGGCTACACCTTC. It specifies CTSSHDRVGYTF.

For the CDR3, the DNA is TGTGCCAGCAGGACGAGACAGGGGTCGGATTCACCCCTCCACTTT. Protein sequence: CASRTRQGSDSPLHF. The chain combines TRBV2 with TRBJ1-6; TRBD1 matches 8 bases. Germline values: CDR1 SNHLY, CDR2 FYNNEI. This CDR3 contains 15 residues. Trimming at V came to 6 bases and at J to 8 bases, leaving 9 bases not matched to a gene. Full variable domain (rest looked up from reference TRBV2 and TRBJ1-6): EPEVTQTPSHQVTQMGQEVILRCVPISNHLYFYWYRQILGQKVEFLVSFYNNEISEKSEIFDDQFSVERPDGSNFTLKIRSTKLEDSAMYFCASRTRQGSDSPLHFGNGTRLTVT.

V and J are TRBV10-3 and TRBJ2-1, with a weak D call TRBD2 (5 bases). The CDR3 has 15 residues. The V gene lost 6 bases and the J gene lost 5 bases, with 17 bases spanning the gap. Germline loops: CDR1 ENHRY, CDR2 SYGVKD. The CDR3 spells CAISLRVPLHNEQFF. The CDR3 nucleotides read TGTGCCATCAGCCTGAGGGTCCCGCTGCACAATGAGCAGTTCTTC.

The rearrangement uses TRBV10-3 and TRBJ1-4; 7 bases are shared with TRBD1. The trim removed 10 bases at V and 8 bases at J, leaving 10 bases unmatched. The CDR3 length is 13 residues. Germline-derived CDR1 and CDR2 are ENHRY and SYGVKD. CDR3 DNA sequence: TGTGCCACCTCAGGGGGTATAGGAGAAAAACTGTTTTTT. It codes for CATSGGIGEKLFF.

This chain uses TRBV6-5 with TRBJ2-7, with 9 bases identical to TRBD1. There are 16 residues in the CDR3. Germline lookup yields CDR1 MNHEY and CDR2 SVGAGI. After removal of 1 base from V and 5 bases from J, the junction contained 9 bases not matched to a gene. This CDR3 is CASSYYKQGAFHEQYF. The CDR3 nucleotides read TGTGCCAGCAGTTACTATAAACAGGGGGCGTTCCACGAGCAGTACTTC.

This CDR3 reads CASDNGLESPLHF. The CDR3 coding sequence is TGTGCCAGCGATAACGGGTTAGAATCACCCCTCCACTTT. The chain links TRBV25-1 to TRBJ1-6; D is undetermined. This CDR3 spans 13 amino acids. V lost 8 bases to trimming and J lost 10 bases, with 15 bases between them. CDR1 and CDR2 (germline): MGHDK, SYGVNS.

The chain recombines TRBV5-6 with TRBJ1-1; 7 bases map to TRBD1. CDR3 length: 14 residues. The V gene end was trimmed by 2 bases and the J gene end by 5 bases; junction bases not matched to a gene: 6. Germline CDR1 SGHDT, CDR2 YYEEEE. CDR3 DNA: TGTGCCAGCAGCTTAGGGGGCGCAAGGACTGAAGCTTTCTTT. It encodes CASSLGGARTEAFF.

There are a few counts of this clone. The chain recombines TRBV6-5 with TRBJ1-1; TRBD1 might be the D (5 bases). V lost 4 bases and J 5 bases, leaving 11 bases between the germline ends. There are 13 residues in the CDR3. Germline CDR1 is MNHEY and CDR2 is SVGAGI. CDR3 sequence: CASSFQGWTEAFF. CDR3 nucleotide sequence: TGTGCCAGCAGTTTCCAGGGATGGACTGAAGCTTTCTTT.

The genes are TRBV7-6 and TRBJ2-7; 9 bases fit TRBD1. There are 16 residues in the CDR3. Per germline, CDR1 SGHVS and CDR2 FNYEAQ. With V trimmed by 1 base and J by 4 bases, 8 bases remained unmatched. In DNA, the CDR3 is TGTGCCAGCAGCTTAGAAGGAGGGACAGGGAGGTACGAGCAGTACTTC. Translating it yields CASSLEGGTGRYEQYF. Based on the CDR3 plus reference TRBV7-6 and TRBJ2-7, the full variable domain is GAGVSQSPRYKVTKRGQDVALRCDPISGHVSLYWYRQALGQGPEFLTYFNYEAQQDKSGLPNDRFSAERPEGSISTLTIQRTEQRDSAMYRCASSLEGGTGRYEQYFGPGTRLTVT.

The rearrangement uses TRBV18 and TRBJ2-5, with 9 bases fitting TRBD2. This CDR3 contains 13 residues. Looked up from germline, CDR1 is KGHSH and CDR2 is LQKENI. Germline trimming cut 6 bases from V and 5 bases from J; bases unmatched to any gene: 4. Here the CDR3 reads CASSREGRETQYF. The CDR3 DNA follows: TGTGCCAGCTCGCGGGAGGGGCGCGAGACCCAGTACTTC.

This clone showed up just a few times. The V and J genes are TRBV6-1 and TRBJ2-1, with TRBD2 identical over 14 bases. This CDR3 is built from 13 residues. V lost 8 bases to trimming and J lost 10 bases; unmatched junction nucleotides: 4. The germline V gene has CDR1 MNHNS and CDR2 SASEGT. The CDR3 protein is CASSGLAGVEQFF. In nucleotides, the CDR3 is TGTGCCAGCTCGGGACTAGCGGGAGTGGAGCAGTTCTTC.

The rearrangement uses TRBV7-6 and TRBJ2-7, with a possible D match to TRBD1 (6 bases). CDR3 length: 14 amino acids. Germline-derived CDR1 and CDR2 are SGHVS and FNYEAQ. V shed 2 bases and J shed 4 bases, with 12 bases lying between them. CDR3 DNA sequence: TGTGCCAGCAGCTTACAGGGGCGGGTTTACGAGCAGTACTTC. Translation gives CASSLQGRVYEQYF.

The rearrangement uses TRBV6-1 and TRBJ1-3; maybe TRBD1 (5 bases). The CDR3 contains 17 residues. CDR1 and CDR2 from the germline V gene are MNHNS and SASEGT. The germline V and J ends were trimmed by 2 bases and 4 bases, with 18 bases remaining between them. The CDR3 sequence is CASSESAGSAGGNTIYF. CDR3 bases: TGTGCCAGCAGTGAATCGGCAGGATCAGCAGGGGGAAACACCATATATTTT.